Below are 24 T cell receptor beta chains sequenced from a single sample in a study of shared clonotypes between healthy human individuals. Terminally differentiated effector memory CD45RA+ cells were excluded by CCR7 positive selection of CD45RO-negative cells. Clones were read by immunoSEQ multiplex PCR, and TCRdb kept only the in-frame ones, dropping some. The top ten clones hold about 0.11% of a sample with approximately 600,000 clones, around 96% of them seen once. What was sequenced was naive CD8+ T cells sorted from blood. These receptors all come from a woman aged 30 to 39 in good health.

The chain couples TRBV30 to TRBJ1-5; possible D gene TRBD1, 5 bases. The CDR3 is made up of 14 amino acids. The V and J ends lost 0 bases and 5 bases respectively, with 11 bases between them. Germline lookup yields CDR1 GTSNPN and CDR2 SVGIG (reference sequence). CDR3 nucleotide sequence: TGTGCCTGGAGTGTACTAGGGGCGCATCAGCCCCAGCATTTT. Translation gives CAWSVLGAHQPQHF.

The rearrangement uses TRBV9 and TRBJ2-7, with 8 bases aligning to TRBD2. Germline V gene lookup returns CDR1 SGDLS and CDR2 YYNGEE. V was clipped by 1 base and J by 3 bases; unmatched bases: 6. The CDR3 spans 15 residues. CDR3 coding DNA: TGTGCCAGCAGCGTAACAGCGGGAGTGAACTACGAGCAGTACTTC. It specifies CASSVTAGVNYEQYF.

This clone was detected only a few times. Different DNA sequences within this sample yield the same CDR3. CDR3 sequence reads: CASSSHNEQFF. The CDR3 DNA reads TGTGCCAGTAGTAGTCACAATGAGCAGTTCTTC. The chain is built from TRBV19 and TRBJ2-1; D remains unclear. The CDR3 is 11 residues long. Trimming left V 4 bases short and J 5 bases short, with 3 bases between. From germline, CDR1 is LNHDA and CDR2 SQIVND (reference sequence). The full variable domain, in which reference TRBV19 and TRBJ2-1 provide the parts outside the CDR3, is DGGITQSPKYLFRKEGQNVTLSCEQNLNHDAMYWYRQDPGQGLRLIYYSQIVNDFQKGDIAEGYSVSREKKESFPLTVTSAQKNPTAFYLCASSSHNEQFFGPGTRLTVL.

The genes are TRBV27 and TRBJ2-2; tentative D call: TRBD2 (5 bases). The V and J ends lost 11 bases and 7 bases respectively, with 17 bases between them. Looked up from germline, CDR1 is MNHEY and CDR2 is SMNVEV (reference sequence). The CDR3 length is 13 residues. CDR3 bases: TGTGCCTCCGCCCGAGGGAGAGGCGGGGAGCTGTTTTTT. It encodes CASARGRGGELFF.

CDR3: CASSLGAGGYNEQFF. CDR3 DNA sequence: TGTGCCAGCAGCTTGGGAGCGGGAGGATACAATGAGCAGTTCTTC. The chain carries TRBV5-6 and TRBJ2-1, with TRBD2 identical over 9 bases. With V trimmed by 0 bases and J by 4 bases, 2 bases remained unmatched. Looked up from germline, CDR1 is SGHDT and CDR2 is YYEEEE. This CDR3 is 15 amino acids long.

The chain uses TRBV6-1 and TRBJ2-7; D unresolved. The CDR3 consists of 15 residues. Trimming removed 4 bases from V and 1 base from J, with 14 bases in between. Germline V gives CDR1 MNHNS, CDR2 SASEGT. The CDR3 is CASSADGGMSYEQYF. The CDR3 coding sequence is TGTGCCAGCAGTGCGGACGGTGGGATGTCCTACGAGCAGTACTTC.

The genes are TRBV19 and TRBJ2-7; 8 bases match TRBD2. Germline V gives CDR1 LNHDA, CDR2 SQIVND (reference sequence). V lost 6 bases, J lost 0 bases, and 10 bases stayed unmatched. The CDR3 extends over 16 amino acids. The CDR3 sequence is CASSTKAGDSSYEQYF. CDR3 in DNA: TGTGCCAGTAGCACCAAAGCGGGAGACAGCTCCTACGAGCAGTACTTC.

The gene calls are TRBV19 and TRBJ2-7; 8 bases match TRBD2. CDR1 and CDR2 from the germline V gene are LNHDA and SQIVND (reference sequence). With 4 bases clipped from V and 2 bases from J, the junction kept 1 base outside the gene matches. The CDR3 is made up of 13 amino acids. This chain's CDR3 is CASSSGRTYEQYF. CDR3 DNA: TGTGCCAGTAGTAGCGGGAGGACCTACGAGCAGTACTTC.

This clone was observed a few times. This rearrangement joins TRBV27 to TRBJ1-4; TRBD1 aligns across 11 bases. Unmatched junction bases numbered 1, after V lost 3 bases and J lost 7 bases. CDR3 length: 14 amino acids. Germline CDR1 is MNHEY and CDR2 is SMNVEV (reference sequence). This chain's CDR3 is CASSFGTGGEKLFF. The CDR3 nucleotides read TGTGCCAGCAGTTTCGGGACAGGGGGTGAAAAACTGTTTTTT.

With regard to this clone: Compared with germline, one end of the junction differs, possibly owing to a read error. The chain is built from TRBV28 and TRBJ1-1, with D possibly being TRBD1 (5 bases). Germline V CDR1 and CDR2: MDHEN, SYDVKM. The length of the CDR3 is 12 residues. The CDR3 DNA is TGTGCCTGCAGGGAAATGAACACTGAAGCTTTCTTT. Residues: CACREMNTEAFF.

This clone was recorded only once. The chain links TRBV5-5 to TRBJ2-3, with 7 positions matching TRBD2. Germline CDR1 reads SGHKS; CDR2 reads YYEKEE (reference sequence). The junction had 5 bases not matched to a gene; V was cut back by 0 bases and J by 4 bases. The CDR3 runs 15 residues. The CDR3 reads CASSLVTSAADTQYF. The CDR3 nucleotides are TGTGCCAGCAGCTTGGTTACTAGCGCCGCAGATACGCAGTATTTT.

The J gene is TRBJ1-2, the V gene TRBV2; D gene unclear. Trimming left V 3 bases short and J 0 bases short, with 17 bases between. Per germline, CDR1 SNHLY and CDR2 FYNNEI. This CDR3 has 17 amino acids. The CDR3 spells CASSDGWGAPPNYGYTF. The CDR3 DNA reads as TGTGCCAGCAGTGATGGGTGGGGTGCCCCCCCTAACTATGGCTACACCTTC.

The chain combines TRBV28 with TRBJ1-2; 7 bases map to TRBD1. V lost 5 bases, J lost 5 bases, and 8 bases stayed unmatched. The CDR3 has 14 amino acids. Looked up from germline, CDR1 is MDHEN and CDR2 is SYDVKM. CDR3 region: CASSATGDTYGYTF. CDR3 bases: TGTGCCAGCAGTGCTACAGGGGACACTTATGGCTACACCTTC.

CDR3 amino acids: CASSWGARYEQYF. For the CDR3, the DNA is TGTGCCAGCAGCTGGGGGGCCCGGTACGAGCAGTACTTC. The chain links TRBV7-6 to TRBJ2-7, with D perhaps assigned TRBD1 or TRBD2 (6 bases each). The CDR3 is 13 amino acids. Germline lookup yields CDR1 SGHVS and CDR2 FNYEAQ. V was trimmed by 4 bases and J by 4 bases, leaving 11 bases between them. Using reference TRBV7-6 and TRBJ2-7 for the parts outside the CDR3, the full variable domain is GAGVSQSPRYKVTKRGQDVALRCDPISGHVSLYWYRQALGQGPEFLTYFNYEAQQDKSGLPNDRFSAERPEGSISTLTIQRTEQRDSAMYRCASSWGARYEQYFGPGTRLTVT.

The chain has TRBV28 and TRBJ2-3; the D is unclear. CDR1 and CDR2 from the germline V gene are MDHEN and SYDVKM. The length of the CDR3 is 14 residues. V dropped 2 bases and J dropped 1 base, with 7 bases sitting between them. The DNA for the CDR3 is TGTGCCAGCAGTTTAAGCGAAGGCACAGATACGCAGTATTTT. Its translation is CASSLSEGTDTQYF. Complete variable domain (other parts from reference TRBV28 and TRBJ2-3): DVKVTQSSRYLVKRTGEKVFLECVQDMDHENMFWYRQDPGLGLRLIYFSYDVKMKEKGDIPEGYSVSREKKERFSLILESASTNQTSMYLCASSLSEGTDTQYFGPGTRLTVL.

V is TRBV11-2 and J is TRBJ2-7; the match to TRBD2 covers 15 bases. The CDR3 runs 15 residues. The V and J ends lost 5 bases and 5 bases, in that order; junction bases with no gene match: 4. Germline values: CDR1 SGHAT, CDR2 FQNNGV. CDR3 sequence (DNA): TGTGCCAGCAGCCAGGGACTAGCGGGAGGCCACGAGCAGTACTTC. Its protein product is CASSQGLAGGHEQYF.

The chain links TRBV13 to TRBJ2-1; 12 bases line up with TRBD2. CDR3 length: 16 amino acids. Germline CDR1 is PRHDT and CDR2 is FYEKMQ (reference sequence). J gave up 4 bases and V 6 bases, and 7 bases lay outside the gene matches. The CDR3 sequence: CASSRTSGINYNEQFF. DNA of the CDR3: TGTGCCAGCAGTAGGACTAGCGGGATAAATTACAATGAGCAGTTCTTC.

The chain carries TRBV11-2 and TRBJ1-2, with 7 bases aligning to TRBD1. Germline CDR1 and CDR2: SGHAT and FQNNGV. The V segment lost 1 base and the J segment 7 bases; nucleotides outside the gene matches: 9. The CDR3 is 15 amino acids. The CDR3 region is CASSLAWDSPPGYTF. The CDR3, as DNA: TGTGCCAGCAGCTTAGCTTGGGACAGTCCTCCTGGCTACACCTTC.

The CDR3 DNA is TGTGCCAGCAGCTCCCTCAGGGAGGCGGGAGAGACCCAGTACTTC. Translated: CASSSLREAGETQYF. The chain combines TRBV27 with TRBJ2-5, with D tentatively TRBD2 (6 bases). Trimming pared 6 bases from V and 4 bases from J, leaving 18 bases between. The CDR3 runs 15 residues. CDR1 is MNHEY and CDR2 is SMNVEV in the germline V gene (reference sequence).

The CDR3 sequence: CASSPVLAGEADTQYF. The CDR3 DNA is TGTGCCAGCAGCCCGGTACTAGCGGGAGAAGCAGATACGCAGTATTTT. The chain has TRBV7-2 and TRBJ2-3, with 11 bases identical to TRBD2. In germline, CDR1 is SGHTA, CDR2 FQGNSA. There are 16 residues in the CDR3. The J segment lost 4 bases and the V segment lost 5 bases, leaving 8 bases of the junction unmatched.

The CDR3 sequence is CASSDDRLFPTEAFF. The CDR3 DNA reads as TGCGCCAGCAGCGATGACAGGCTTTTCCCCACTGAAGCTTTCTTT. The chain couples TRBV5-1 to TRBJ1-1, with a possible D match to TRBD1 (6 bases). The CDR3 has 15 amino acids. Trimming took off 4 bases at V and 4 bases at J, with 17 bases between the two ends. Germline V gene lookup returns CDR1 SGHRS and CDR2 YFSETQ.

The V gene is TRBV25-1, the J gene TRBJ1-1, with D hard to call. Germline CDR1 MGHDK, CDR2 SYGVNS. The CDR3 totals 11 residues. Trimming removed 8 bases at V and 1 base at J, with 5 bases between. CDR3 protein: CASYTNTEAFF. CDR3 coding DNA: TGTGCCAGCTACACGAACACTGAAGCTTTCTTT.

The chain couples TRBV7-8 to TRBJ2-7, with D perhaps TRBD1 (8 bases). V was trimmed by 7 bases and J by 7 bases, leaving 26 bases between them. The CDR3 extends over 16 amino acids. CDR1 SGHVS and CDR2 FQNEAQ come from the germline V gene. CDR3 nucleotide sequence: TGTGCCAGCAAACAGGGGGGGGGCGCGTGGACGGAAGAGCAGTACTTC. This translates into CASKQGGGAWTEEQYF.

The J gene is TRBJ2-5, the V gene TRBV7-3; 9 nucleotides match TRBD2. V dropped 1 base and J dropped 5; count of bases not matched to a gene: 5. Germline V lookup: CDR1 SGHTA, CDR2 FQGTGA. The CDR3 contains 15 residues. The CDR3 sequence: CASSLIAGGHETQYF. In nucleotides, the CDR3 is TGTGCCAGCAGCTTAATTGCGGGAGGGCACGAGACCCAGTACTTC. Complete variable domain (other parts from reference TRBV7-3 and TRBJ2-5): GAGVSQTPSNKVTEKGKYVELRCDPISGHTALYWYRQSLGQGPEFLIYFQGTGAADDSGLPNDRFFAVRPEGSVSTLKIQRTERGDSAVYLCASSLIAGGHETQYFGPGTRLLVL.